This T cell receptor (beta chain) comes out of a study of beta chain features in type 1 diabetes. The purity of all sorted populations exceeded 95%. CDR1 and CDR2 from the germline V gene are SGDLS and YYNGEE. This CDR3 has 16 residues. V lost 2 bases and J lost 2; bases outside the gene matches: 6. Expressed TCRB transcripts were sequenced, since all the RNA that had been isolated was reverse transcribed. This table comes from immunoSEQ multiplex PCR, and its TCRdb copy is limited to in-frame clones, with some not included. The sample yields around 130,000 clones, roughly 10% seen once. In regard to this clone: The antigen remains undetermined.

Study-wide findings and caveats: In every one of the four CD4+ subsets, TCRB CDR3s were moderately but significantly shorter in Type 1 diabetes patients. Fewer junction insertions and more nucleotide deletions appeared in type 1 diabetes patients. Using cDNA template may skew counts toward highly expressing activated cells.

The specimen sequenced was central memory CD4+ T cells from blood. The J gene is TRBJ2-2, the V gene TRBV9, with TRBD1 matching over 7 bases. This TCR came from a man aged 25 to 40 with type 1 diabetes. CDR3 DNA sequence: TGTGCCAGCAGCGTCGCCGGGACAGCCAACACCGGGGAGCTGTTTTTT. Translated, it gives CASSVAGTANTGELFF.